This paragraph covers one TCR beta chain sequence. Antigen unknown. The data originate from a study of T cell responses to AZD1222 COVID-19 vaccine. Overall study results and limits: Unmutated variant regions are reportedly the target of nearly half of TCRs that are spike-specific. Spike was spanned by vaccine-associated CD4 TCRs, which were dominant at 160-218 and 743-854. Females outnumbered males among donors, who were mostly white British; clonal diversity was possibly underestimated. The number of AZD1222 recipients seropositive at baseline was only 6 or 7.

This CDR3 spans 17 amino acids. The repertoire was sequenced with immunoSEQ multiplex PCR; TCRdb's copy has only in-frame clones and lacks some. In the table there are over 200,000 clones, approximately 94% of which are singletons. The receptor was isolated from an adult who received the MenACWY meningococcal vaccine as a control. The chain combines TRBV21-1 with TRBJ2-5; the DNA was not used to check the table's D call, TRBD2. TRBV21-1 is shown as a pseudogene. The sequences come from peripheral blood, collected 28 days after the second dose of the MenACWY control vaccine. This CDR3 reads CASSNRASGRVEETQYF. As DNA, the CDR3 is TGTGCCAGCAGCAACCGGGCTAGCGGGAGGGTCGAGGAGACCCAGTACTTC.